The clone carrying this T cell receptor beta chain was detected a few times. The germline gene is not matched at one end of the junction; a read error may be the cause. Thyroid surgery was preceded by no treatment in any patient. The data belong to a study of metastatic and nonmetastatic thyroid tumors. TCRdb re-called clones from the PCR reads using MiXCR. The data contain approximately 38,000 clones, about 15% of them singletons. This CDR3 is built from 14 residues. The chain carries TRBV12-3 or TRBV12-4 and TRBJ1-5; 7 positions match TRBD1. The receptor's source is a female donor with papillary thyroid cancer or a benign thyroid nodule (not recorded which). Some clones in this sample may be carry-over from other donors' samples. The sequencing input was tumor tissue. The CDR3 DNA reads as TGTGCCAGAAGTTTACAGGGGAAAGGTGGGCACCAGCATTTT. Translated: CARSLQGKGGHQHF.